This TCR beta chain was sequenced during a study of blood T cell repertoires in COVID-19. On the study more broadly: There were acute and convalescent COVID-19 samples, and they came from the United States, Italy and Spain.

Original data processing: Researchers report that nucleated cell counts were estimated from reference gene primer amplification. Method: immunoSEQ multiplex PCR; TCRdb's copy keeps in-frame clones and lacks some. The V and J calls and clone size come from that table; D and trimming were worked out from the DNA. The sample holds 88,000 or so clones, around 75% seen once. V lost 0 bases, J lost 7 bases, and 9 bases lay in between. The CDR3 has 14 amino acids. The germline CDR1 and CDR2 sequences are ENHRY and SYGVKD. The sequenced sample consisted of peripheral blood. This TCR was sampled from a human donor in a cohort sampled during active COVID-19. The gene calls are TRBV10-3 and TRBJ1-4, with D perhaps matching TRBD1 (6 bases). The CDR3 DNA is TGTGCCATCAGTGAGTCAACAGGGTTTGAAAAACTGTTTTTT. Translating gives CAISESTGFEKLFF.